These 7 T cell receptor beta chains originate from one sample sequenced in a study of blood T cell repertoires in COVID-19. Data came from immunoSEQ multiplex PCR; TCRdb stores just in-frame clones and leaves some out. The table lists about 210,000 clones, more than 70% of them singletons. The sequencing input was peripheral blood. These receptors were collected from a woman in her forties or fifties with acute or convalescent COVID-19.

With respect to this clone: Other DNA sequences in the sample encode the same CDR3. This chain links TRBV9 with TRBJ2-3; 9 bases line up with TRBD2. V gave up 0 bases and J gave up 6 bases; unmatched junction bases: 5. This CDR3 spans 15 amino acids. The germline V gene has CDR1 SGDLS and CDR2 YYNGEE. CDR3 protein: CASSVVAGGGDTQYF. DNA for the CDR3: TGTGCCAGCAGCGTAGTTGCGGGAGGGGGGGATACGCAGTATTTT.

This clone has just a few counts. The rearrangement uses TRBV5-1 and TRBJ2-1; 9 nucleotides line up with TRBD2. CDR1 is SGHRS, CDR2 YFSETQ, per germline. Trimming at V came to 0 bases and at J to 7 bases, leaving 5 bases not matched to a gene. The CDR3 runs 15 residues. The CDR3 bases are TGCGCCAGCAGCTTGGGGCGGGAGGGCCGGAATGAGCAGTTCTTC. Translated, it gives CASSLGREGRNEQFF.

CDR3 in amino acids: CASSLPGLVEDTQYF. The CDR3 nucleotides are TGTGCCAGCAGCTTGCCGGGACTAGTAGAAGATACGCAGTATTTT. The chain recombines TRBV7-9 with TRBJ2-3; 8 bases map to TRBD2. CDR3 size: 15 residues. CDR1 is SEHNR, CDR2 FQNEAQ, per germline (reference sequence). With V trimmed by 3 bases and J by 5 bases, 7 bases remained unmatched.

The V gene is TRBV6-6, the J gene TRBJ2-7; D possibly corresponds to TRBD2 (7 bases). The V and J ends lost 3 bases and 5 bases respectively, with 11 bases between them. The germline CDR1 and CDR2 sequences are MNHNY and SVGAGI (reference sequence). The CDR3 is 13 amino acids. CDR3 region: CASSYAGADEQYF. CDR3 DNA sequence: TGTGCCAGCAGTTATGCGGGGGCCGACGAGCAGTACTTC.

V usage is TRBV19 and J usage is TRBJ1-1; 9 nucleotides line up with TRBD1. With 8 bases clipped from V and 4 bases from J, the junction kept 5 bases outside the gene matches. Germline CDR1 reads LNHDA; CDR2 reads SQIVND (reference sequence). The CDR3 has 13 residues. The CDR3, as DNA: TGTGCCAGTCGCCCGGACAGGGGCACTGAAGCTTTCTTT. Encoded protein: CASRPDRGTEAFF.

The chain carries TRBV30 and TRBJ2-1; D gene unclear. The CDR3 is 13 amino acids. The V gene's germline CDR1 is GTSNPN and CDR2 SVGIG (reference sequence). V was cut by 1 base and J by 2 bases, with 6 bases left in between. CDR3 DNA sequence: TGTGCCTGGAGTGGACTGACCTACAATGAGCAGTTCTTC. It translates to CAWSGLTYNEQFF.

The rearrangement joins TRBV6-2 or TRBV6-3 to TRBJ2-7; TRBD1 matches 7 bases. The germline V gene has CDR1 MNHEY and CDR2 SVGEGT. The V gene end was trimmed by 2 bases and the J gene end by 0 bases; junction bases not matched to a gene: 4. The CDR3 runs to 15 residues. The CDR3 protein is CASSYEGGSSYEQYF. DNA of the CDR3: TGTGCCAGCAGTTACGAAGGGGGCAGCTCCTACGAGCAGTACTTC.